The 6 T cell receptor beta chains below all came from one sample that was sequenced in a study of beta chain features in type 1 diabetes. The entirety of the isolated RNA underwent reverse transcription, so expressed TCRB transcripts were sequenced. Only in-frame clones appear in the TCRdb table, and some are missing; sequencing was by immunoSEQ multiplex PCR. The sample records over 40,000 clones, around 71% being singletons. The antigens for these receptors are not known. Regarding the study as a whole: TCRB CDR3s from Type 1 diabetes patients were moderately but significantly shorter in all four CD4+ subsets.

The sample consisted of Tregs from blood. The receptors stem from a woman aged 18-29 years with type 1 diabetes.

This clone was detected a few times. This chain uses TRBV4-3 with TRBJ1-1; 9 bases are shared with TRBD1. The germline V gene has CDR1 LGHNA and CDR2 YSLEER. This CDR3 is built from 14 residues. Trimming at V came to 7 bases and at J to 4 bases, leaving 7 bases not matched to a gene. The CDR3 loop is CASNLDRGSTEAFF. CDR3 DNA sequence: TGCGCCAGCAACCTAGACAGGGGGAGCACTGAAGCTTTCTTT.

This clone was counted a single time. The rearrangement joins TRBV5-4 to TRBJ1-2; 7 bases line up with TRBD1. J was trimmed by 5 bases and V by 4 bases; bases with no gene match: 20. This CDR3 spans 18 amino acids. From germline, CDR1 is SGHNT and CDR2 YYREEE (reference sequence). CDR3 region: CASSPRGRDRFQIYGYTF. The CDR3 DNA reads as TGTGCCAGCAGCCCTCGAGGTCGGGACAGATTCCAAATTTATGGCTACACCTTC.

This clone came up a few times. The gene calls are TRBV29-1 and TRBJ2-2; 13 positions agree with TRBD2. The CDR3 covers 13 residues. The germline gives CDR1 SQVTM, CDR2 ANQGSEA. The V and J ends lost 6 bases and 6 bases, in that order; junction bases with no gene match: 1. In DNA, the CDR3 is TGCAGCGTAGGACTAGCGGGAGCCGGGGAGCTGTTTTTT. This encodes CSVGLAGAGELFF.

This rearrangement joins TRBV7-8 to TRBJ2-1; 11 bases align to TRBD1. The length of the CDR3 is 20 residues. Germline V lookup: CDR1 SGHVS, CDR2 FQNEAQ. Trimming at V came to 4 bases and at J to 2 bases, leaving 16 bases not matched to a gene. The CDR3 reads CASSSRSGTGGVRPYNEQFF. Written as DNA, the CDR3 is TGTGCCAGCAGCTCCCGGTCAGGGACAGGGGGAGTCAGGCCCTACAATGAGCAGTTCTTC. The full variable domain, its missing parts supplied by reference TRBV7-8 and TRBJ2-1, is GAGVSQSPRYKVAKRGQDVALRCDPISGHVSLFWYQQALGQGPEFLTYFQNEAQLDKSGLPSDRFFAERPEGSVSTLKIQRTQQEDSAVYLCASSSRSGTGGVRPYNEQFFGPGTRLTVL.

This clone has only a few counts. The chain links TRBV12-2 to TRBJ1-1; TRBD1 reflects the table's D call only, with no check against the DNA. TRBV12-2 is a documented pseudogene. The CDR3 covers 13 residues. CDR3 sequence reads: CASRIRKDTEAFF. Here the CDR3 DNA reads TGTGCAAGTCGCATCAGGAAGGACACTGAAGCTTTCTTT.

The chain has TRBV29-1 and TRBJ1-2; D might be TRBD1 (6 bases). V gave up 7 bases and J gave up 8 bases, with 14 bases separating them. The CDR3 consists of 11 residues. CDR1 is SQVTM and CDR2 is ANQGSEA in the germline V gene. This chain's CDR3 is CSATGMGGYTF. CDR3 nucleotides: TGCAGCGCAACAGGGATGGGGGGCTACACCTTC.